This TCR beta chain is from a study of T cell responses to AZD1222 COVID-19 vaccine. This CDR3 comprises 14 residues. CDR1 SGHAT and CDR2 FQNNGV come from the germline V gene. The ends were cut back, 1 base at V and 5 bases at J, with 8 bases in the middle. Sequencing used immunoSEQ multiplex PCR; TCRdb keeps in-frame clones, though not all of them. Of around 53,000 clones listed, around 86% are singletons. This clone was detected only a few times. Its target is not known. Study outcomes and limitations: CD4 TCRs associated with vaccination spanned spike, dominating at 160-218 and 743-854. A mostly white British donor set with more females was recruited, and clonal diversity was possibly underestimated.

The rearrangement uses TRBV11-2 and TRBJ1-4, with a possible D match to TRBD1 (5 bases). The source of this sequence is an adult who received the AZD1222 COVID-19 vaccine. Sequenced here: peripheral blood, sampled 28 days after the second AZD1222 dose. CDR3 amino acids: CASSLVPGNEKLFF. CDR3 bases: TGTGCCAGCAGCTTAGTACCAGGGAATGAAAAACTGTTTTTT.